Below, 10 T cell receptor beta chains from the same sample are listed, as sequenced in a study of blood T cell repertoires in COVID-19. Sequencing used immunoSEQ multiplex PCR; TCRdb keeps in-frame clones, though not all of them. The repertoire holds about 89,000 clones, with approximately 84% as singletons. The sample was peripheral blood. These TCRs come from a man between 65 and 85 years old with COVID-19, enrolled during active disease.

This rearrangement joins TRBV4-1 to TRBJ2-7; TRBD2 matches 7 bases. The CDR3 sequence is 14 residues long. Per the germline V gene, CDR1 is MGHRA and CDR2 is YSYEKL. V was clipped by 1 base and J by 6 bases; unmatched bases: 6. The chain's CDR3 is CASSQGEGRGEQYF. The CDR3 region has the DNA TGCGCCAGCAGCCAAGGAGAAGGGAGGGGCGAGCAGTACTTC.

This clone occurred a few times. The chain uses TRBV6-6 and TRBJ1-5; possible D gene TRBD1, 6 bases. The CDR3 runs to 14 residues. Trimming removed 8 bases from V and 9 bases from J, with 20 bases in between. Per germline, CDR1 MNHNY and CDR2 SVGAGI (reference sequence). Written as DNA, the CDR3 is TGTGCCAGCGATTCGGGGCAGGGGTTGCGGCCCCAGCATTTT. Its protein product is CASDSGQGLRPQHF.

Note on this clone: The junction differs from germline at one of its ends, possibly a read error. The rearrangement uses TRBV3-1 (or the pseudogene TRBV3-2) and TRBJ2-2; D perhaps matches TRBD2 (5 bases). Per the germline V gene, CDR1 is LGHDT and CDR2 is YNNKEL (reference sequence). The CDR3 is 16 residues long. CDR3 DNA: TGTGCCAGCACCCAAACTAGAGGAGGTAGGACCGGGGAGCTGTTTTTT. Its translation is CASTQTRGGRTGELFF.

J is TRBJ1-1 and V is TRBV4-1, with TRBD1 identical over 7 bases. The CDR3 runs 14 residues. V dropped 1 base and J dropped 4; count of bases not matched to a gene: 3. Germline CDR1 reads MGHRA; CDR2 reads YSYEKL. CDR3 coding DNA: TGCGCCAGCAGCCAAGCCGACAGGGTCACTGAAGCTTTCTTT. Translation: CASSQADRVTEAFF.

The chain couples TRBV3-1 (or the pseudogene TRBV3-2) to TRBJ1-2; D gene uncertain. Trimming stripped 0 bases from V and 2 bases from J, with 7 bases between. There are 14 residues in the CDR3. Germline V gene data show CDR1 as LGHDT and CDR2 as YNNKEL (reference sequence). CDR3 protein: CASSQDGQNYGYTF. DNA for the CDR3: TGTGCCAGCAGCCAAGATGGGCAGAACTATGGCTACACCTTC.

This sequence joins TRBV9 and TRBJ1-3, with D possibly matching TRBD1 (5 bases). The germline CDR1 and CDR2 sequences are SGDLS and YYNGEE. V gave up 0 bases and J gave up 4 bases, with 11 bases separating them. The CDR3 loop spans 15 amino acids. The CDR3 DNA reads TGTGCCAGCAGCGTAGCGCCAGGGCAAGGAAACACCATATATTTT. Translated, it gives CASSVAPGQGNTIYF. Looking up the rest from reference TRBV9 and TRBJ1-3 gives the full variable domain: DSGVTQTPKHLITATGQRVTLRCSPRSGDLSVYWYQQSLDQGLQFLIQYYNGEERAKGNILERFSAQQFPDLHSELNLSSLELGDSALYFCASSVAPGQGNTIYFGEGSWLTVV.

This sequence joins TRBV5-5 and TRBJ1-4, with 10 bases matching TRBD1. The germline V gene has CDR1 SGHKS and CDR2 YYEKEE (reference sequence). V shed 3 bases and J 8 bases; nucleotides not matched to a gene: 7. The CDR3 runs to 15 residues. DNA for the CDR3: TGTGCCAGCAGCTGGAGGACAGGGGGACTGGAAAAACTGTTTTTT. This gives the protein CASSWRTGGLEKLFF.

This chain links TRBV4-1 with TRBJ1-1; D not resolved. The CDR3 is made up of 15 amino acids. Trimming pared 4 bases from V and 1 base from J, leaving 13 bases between. CDR1 MGHRA and CDR2 YSYEKL come from the germline V gene. Here the CDR3 reads CASSLNLPPNTEAFF. Written as DNA, the CDR3 is TGCGCCAGCAGCCTAAACTTACCCCCGAACACTGAAGCTTTCTTT.

The V call is TRBV28, the J call TRBJ1-2, with 8 bases lining up with TRBD1. V shed 5 bases and J 8 bases; nucleotides not matched to a gene: 10. The CDR3 runs 14 residues. From germline, CDR1 is MDHEN and CDR2 SYDVKM. The CDR3 protein is CASSLSGGREGYTF. CDR3 in DNA: TGTGCCAGCAGTCTTTCAGGGGGCAGGGAGGGCTACACCTTC.

The rearrangement uses TRBV6-2 or TRBV6-3 and TRBJ1-6; 7 nucleotides agree with TRBD1. Germline-derived CDR1 and CDR2 are MNHEY and SVGEGT. V shed 2 bases, J shed 7 bases, and the junction held 5 bases outside the gene matches. The CDR3 is 15 amino acids. The CDR3 is CASSYGTEINSPLHF. In nucleotides, the CDR3 is TGTGCCAGCAGTTACGGGACAGAGATAAATTCACCCCTCCACTTT.